A selection of T cell receptor beta chains follows, all from one sample in a study of OX40 agonist ivuxolimab in advanced cancers. Some clones are missing from TCRdb's copy, which holds only in-frame ones; the method was immunoSEQ multiplex PCR. The sample includes approximately 92,000 clones, about 96% of them seen just once. The specimen was CD4+ or CD8+ T cells sorted from blood, collected in a trial of the OX40 agonist ivuxolimab. These receptor sequences come from an adult with an advanced solid tumor such as melanoma, head and neck, liver or kidney cancer. The CDR3 runs from the conserved cysteine through the conserved F or W. D genes are given only for firm matches. Only some rows state a clone size, as once, few, many or a class for expanded clones.

V gene,clone size,CDR3 length,J gene,D gene,CDR3 protein,CDR3 DNA
TRBV11-3,NA,14,TRBJ2-2,NA,CASSLDPGPGELFF,TGTGCCAGCAGCTTAGATCCTGGGCCCGGGGAGCTGTTTTTT
TRBV5-4,NA,14,TRBJ1-4,NA,CASSLGIGSEKLFF,TGTGCCAGCAGCTTGGGTATAGGGAGTGAAAAACTGTTTTTT
TRBV7-9,NA,17,TRBJ2-5,TRBD1,CASSPGTGGPYQETQYF,TGTGCCAGCAGCCCAGGGACAGGGGGCCCGTACCAAGAGACCCAGTACTTC
TRBV6-5,NA,14,TRBJ2-1,TRBD2,CASSFLAANNEQFF,TGTGCCAGCTCGTTTCTAGCGGCTAACAATGAGCAGTTCTTC
TRBV30,NA,13,TRBJ2-7,NA,CAWSVVLGSEQYF,TGTGCCTGGAGTGTAGTACTGGGCTCTGAGCAGTACTTC
TRBV6-5,NA,14,TRBJ1-2,TRBD1,CASSYSDRGDGYTF,TGTGCCAGCAGTTACTCTGACAGGGGCGATGGCTACACCTTC
TRBV5-4,NA,15,TRBJ2-2,NA,CASSYPGALSGELFF,TGTGCCAGCAGCTACCCCGGGGCCCTCTCCGGGGAGCTGTTTTTT
TRBV11-2,NA,17,TRBJ2-7,NA,CASSVQVGWEVAYEQYF,TGTGCCAGCAGCGTTCAGGTTGGCTGGGAGGTGGCCTACGAGCAGTACTTC
TRBV6-4,few,13,TRBJ2-1,NA,CASSDGGYNEQFF,TGTGCCAGCAGTGACGGGGGGTACAACGAGCAGTTCTTC
TRBV6-6,few,13,TRBJ2-7,NA,CASSGTGTYEQYF,TGTGCCAGCAGTGGAACCGGTACCTACGAGCAGTACTTC
TRBV5-5,NA,16,TRBJ2-1,TRBD2,CASSLVTSGLYNEQFF,TGTGCCAGCAGCTTGGTAACTAGCGGGCTGTACAATGAGCAGTTCTTC
TRBV10-3,NA,15,TRBJ2-3,NA,CAISAGTERTDTQYF,TGTGCCATCAGTGCCGGGACCGAACGCACAGATACGCAGTATTTT
TRBV27,NA,15,TRBJ2-7,NA,CASSPGGGSSYEQYF,TGTGCCAGCAGCCCAGGGGGAGGGAGCTCCTACGAGCAGTACTTC
TRBV11-2,NA,12,TRBJ1-2,NA,CASSLGRLGYTF,TGTGCCAGCAGCTTAGGTAGACTTGGCTACACCTTC
TRBV6-1,NA,18,TRBJ2-5,NA,CASSDGLRGLPYQETQYF,TGTGCCAGCAGTGATGGGTTACGGGGGCTACCGTACCAAGAGACCCAGTACTTC
TRBV27,NA,14,TRBJ2-1,TRBD2,CASSVAGGYNEQFF,TGTGCCAGCAGCGTAGCGGGAGGTTACAATGAGCAGTTCTTC
TRBV13,NA,13,TRBJ2-3,NA,CASSPLDTDTQYF,TGTGCCAGCAGCCCCCTTGACACAGATACGCAGTATTTT
TRBV6-4,NA,13,TRBJ1-1,TRBD1,CASSPDRDTEAFF,TGTGCCAGCAGCCCGGACAGGGACACTGAAGCTTTCTTT
TRBV5-4,once,15,TRBJ2-5,NA,CASSPDLGDQETQYF,TGTGCCAGCAGTCCCGATCTAGGGGACCAAGAGACCCAGTACTTC
TRBV19,once,14,TRBJ1-1,NA,CASSIDGGGTEAFF,TGTGCCAGTAGTATAGATGGAGGGGGCACTGAAGCTTTCTTT
TRBV13,NA,14,TRBJ2-7,NA,CASSLQDRPYEQYF,TGTGCCAGCAGCTTACAGGACCGACCCTACGAGCAGTACTTC
TRBV4-1,NA,13,TRBJ2-1,NA,CASSREGGGEQFF,TGCGCCAGCAGCCGTGAGGGAGGGGGTGAGCAGTTCTTC
TRBV6-1,NA,15,TRBJ2-5,TRBD1,CASSGWTGGEETQYF,TGTGCCAGCAGTGGGTGGACAGGGGGAGAGGAGACCCAGTACTTC
TRBV5-1,NA,14,TRBJ2-1,NA,CASSATTFWNEQFF,TGCGCCAGCAGTGCAACGACGTTCTGGAATGAGCAGTTCTTC
TRBV4-2,once,15,TRBJ1-1,NA,CASSQTGAVGTEAFF,TGTGCCAGCAGCCAGACAGGTGCGGTCGGAACTGAAGCTTTCTTT
TRBV4-3,NA,14,TRBJ1-2,NA,CASSQDRSNYGYTF,TGCGCCAGCAGCCAAGATCGGAGCAACTATGGCTACACCTTC
TRBV28,NA,20,TRBJ1-1,NA,CASSPDYRRPPLSPNTEAFF,TGTGCCAGCAGCCCCGACTACCGCAGACCGCCTCTTTCTCCAAACACTGAAGCTTTCTTT
TRBV6-1,NA,11,TRBJ2-7,NA,CASSDTYEQYF,TGTGCCAGCAGTGACACCTACGAGCAGTACTTC
TRBV30,NA,13,TRBJ2-7,NA,CAWAGGTGSEQYF,TGTGCCTGGGCTGGGGGCACAGGTTCCGAGCAGTACTTC
TRBV2,NA,12,TRBJ2-1,NA,CASIGPRNEQFF,TGTGCCAGCATCGGACCCCGCAATGAGCAGTTCTTC
TRBV7-9,NA,15,TRBJ2-7,TRBD2,CASSLAGRTPYEQYF,TGTGCCAGCAGCTTAGCCGGGAGGACCCCCTACGAGCAGTACTTC
TRBV7-9,NA,14,TRBJ1-1,NA,CASSLGPQGAEAFF,TGTGCCAGCAGCTTAGGGCCCCAAGGGGCTGAAGCTTTCTTT
TRBV7-9,NA,17,TRBJ2-3,TRBD2,CASSHLTSGASTDTQYF,TGTGCCAGCAGCCACCTAACTAGCGGGGCCAGCACAGATACGCAGTATTTT
TRBV27,NA,15,TRBJ1-2,NA,CASSLYRQGILGYTF,TGTGCCAGCAGTCTATATCGGCAGGGGATCCTGGGCTACACCTTC
TRBV15,NA,18,TRBJ2-6,NA,CATSRVPGSVAGANVLTF,TGTGCCACCAGCAGAGTGCCAGGGTCGGTAGCTGGGGCCAACGTCCTGACTTTC
TRBV5-6,NA,14,TRBJ1-5,NA,CASSSSGGSQPQHF,TGTGCCAGCAGCTCGAGTGGGGGTAGTCAGCCCCAGCATTTT
TRBV14,NA,15,TRBJ2-5,NA,CASSQPWAREETQYF,TGTGCCAGCAGCCAACCTTGGGCAAGGGAAGAGACCCAGTACTTC
TRBV5-1,NA,13,TRBJ1-1,NA,CASSLVHNTEAFF,TGCGCCAGCAGCTTGGTTCATAACACTGAAGCTTTCTTT
TRBV6-5,NA,11,TRBJ1-3,NA,CAYRLGNTIYF,TGTGCCTATCGGCTGGGAAACACCATATATTTT
TRBV7-2,NA,13,TRBJ1-2,NA,CASSLLSNYGYTF,TGTGCCAGCAGCTTATTGAGCAACTATGGCTACACCTTC
TRBV7-6,NA,12,TRBJ2-6,NA,CASSTGANVLTF,TGTGCCAGCAGCACTGGGGCCAACGTCCTGACTTTC